This is a list of T cell receptor beta chains from one sample in a study of radiotherapy plus CTLA-4 blockade in lung cancer. Method: immunoSEQ multiplex PCR; TCRdb's copy keeps in-frame clones and lacks some. The repertoire holds 30,000 or so clones, over 60% seen once, with more than 4.5% in the top ten. The sequenced sample was peripheral blood, obtained from a patient treated with radiotherapy plus ipilimumab. The receptors stem from a human donor with non-small cell lung cancer whose response to radiotherapy plus ipilimumab could not be evaluated. The CDR3 runs from the conserved cysteine through the conserved F or W. The D gene is left open where the match is weak. Where a row states a size, it is once, few, many or the class of an expanded clone; other rows omit it.

>NA|TRBJ2-7|TRBD2|TRBV5-5
CASSPSRESFREQYF
TGTGCCAGCAGCCCATCGCGGGAGAGTTTTAGAGAGCAGTACTTC
>NA|TRBJ2-3|NA|TRBV2
CASNEGRTDTQYF
TGTGCCAGCAACGAGGGCCGCACAGATACGCAGTATTTT
>NA|TRBJ1-1|NA|TRBV9
CASSVVEASTEAFF
TGTGCCAGCAGCGTAGTTGAGGCGAGCACTGAAGCTTTCTTT
>NA|TRBJ2-7|NA|TRBV6-5
CASPSDFPGEQYF
TGTGCCAGCCCATCGGACTTTCCTGGTGAGCAGTACTTC
>NA|TRBJ1-5|NA|TRBV6-5
CASRQDSNQPQHF
TGTGCCAGCAGACAGGATAGCAATCAGCCCCAGCATTTT
>NA|TRBJ1-2|TRBD1|TRBV6-5
CASSYSGQGAIRGYTF
TGTGCCAGCAGTTACTCGGGACAGGGGGCAATACGTGGCTACACCTTC
>few|TRBJ1-2|TRBD1|TRBV7-9
CASSLAGTGLYGYTF
TGTGCCAGCAGCTTAGCCGGGACAGGGCTGTATGGCTACACCTTC
>NA|TRBJ2-1|NA|TRBV2
CASTSAGARGPFF
TGTGCCAGCACGTCGGCAGGGGCCCGCGGCCCGTTCTTC
>NA|TRBJ1-2|TRBD1|TRBV11-2
CASSAGQGGYGYTF
TGTGCCAGCAGCGCCGGACAGGGAGGCTATGGCTACACCTTC
>NA|TRBJ2-2|TRBD2|TRBV4-1
CASSQEAGGNTGELFF
TGCGCCAGCAGCCAAGAAGCGGGGGGGAACACCGGGGAGCTGTTTTTT
>NA|TRBJ2-1|TRBD2|TRBV28
CASRGGLAGEQFF
TGTGCCAGCAGGGGCGGACTAGCGGGAGAGCAGTTCTTC
>few|TRBJ2-1|TRBD2|TRBV7-9
CASSSNPGLATNEQFF
TGTGCCAGCAGCTCAAACCCGGGACTAGCGACCAATGAGCAGTTCTTC
>NA|TRBJ2-7|TRBD1|TRBV29-1
CSVRTGGIYEQYF
TGCAGCGTCCGGACAGGGGGCATCTACGAGCAGTACTTC
>NA|TRBJ1-1|TRBD1|TRBV11-3
CASSQTGVTEAFF
TGTGCCAGCAGCCAGACAGGGGTGACTGAAGCTTTCTTT
>few|TRBJ1-3|NA|TRBV18
CASSPRGGAGNTIYF
TGTGCCAGCTCACCGCGGGGAGGCGCTGGAAACACCATATATTTT
>few|TRBJ2-7|NA|TRBV27
CASSLYGRHEQYF
TGTGCCAGCAGTTTATATGGGAGGCACGAGCAGTACTTC
>NA|TRBJ2-2|NA|TRBV27
CASSWGREGGELFF
TGTGCCAGCAGTTGGGGCAGGGAAGGCGGGGAGCTGTTTTTT
>NA|TRBJ2-2|TRBD1|TRBV15
CATSRRQGDTGELFF
TGTGCCACCAGCAGGAGACAGGGGGACACCGGGGAGCTGTTTTTT
>once|TRBJ2-1|TRBD2|TRBV7-2
CASSQGGGGGYNEQFF
TGTGCCAGCAGCCAAGGCGGGGGGGGCGGTTACAATGAGCAGTTCTTC
>once|TRBJ2-3|NA|TRBV18
CASSPAQIRSTDTQYF
TGTGCCAGCTCACCAGCACAGATCCGTAGCACAGATACGCAGTATTTT